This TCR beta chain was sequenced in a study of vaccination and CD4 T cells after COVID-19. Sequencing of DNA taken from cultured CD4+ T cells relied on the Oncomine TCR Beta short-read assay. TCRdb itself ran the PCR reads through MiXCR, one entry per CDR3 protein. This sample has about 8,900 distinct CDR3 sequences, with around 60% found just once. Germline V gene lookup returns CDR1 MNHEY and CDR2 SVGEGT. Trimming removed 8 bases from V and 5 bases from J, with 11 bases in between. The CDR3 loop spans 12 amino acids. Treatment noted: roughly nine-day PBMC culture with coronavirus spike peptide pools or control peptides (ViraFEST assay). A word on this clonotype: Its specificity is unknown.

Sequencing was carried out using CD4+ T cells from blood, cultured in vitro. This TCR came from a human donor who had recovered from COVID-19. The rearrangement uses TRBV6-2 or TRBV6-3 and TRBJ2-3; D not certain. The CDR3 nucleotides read TGTGCCAGCTCCCTCACGCGAGATACGCAGTATTTT. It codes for CASSLTRDTQYF.